This T cell receptor beta chain was sequenced in a study of identical twins. Each cDNA held unique molecular identifiers, and template switching gave it a universal primer site. TCRdb re-called the 5' RACE reads through MiXCR, storing one row per CDR3 protein. The repertoire has about 530,000 distinct CDR3 sequences, 12% to 15% of them found once; the top ten carry 0.44%. This clonotype has only a few counts. The target antigen is unknown. Findings of the study overall: Fewer insertions characterized abundant cord blood beta clonotypes, whereas memory repertoires showed none. There was more out-of-frame TCR alpha sharing in monozygotic twins than models estimated. Researchers reported weaker excess twin sharing in beta out-of-frame sequences.

The CDR3 contains 13 residues. Trimming removed 0 bases at V and 7 bases at J, with 9 bases between. Germline loops: CDR1 LGHDT, CDR2 YNNKEL (reference sequence). Separately, the same data were catalogued under a study of yellow fever vaccine responses in identical twins.

The V and J genes are TRBV3-1 and TRBJ2-5; D unresolved. Sequenced sample: CD4+ T cells sorted from blood. The clonotype was recovered from a woman between 18 and 30 years old in good health. This CDR3 reads CASSQDGVGTQYF. DNA of the CDR3: TGTGCCAGCAGCCAAGATGGGGTGGGGACCCAGTACTTC.